A single sample is the source of the 24 T cell receptor beta chains below, sequenced in a study of blood T cell repertoires in COVID-19. Profiling relied on immunoSEQ multiplex PCR, and the TCRdb table lists in-frame clones only, not all of them. The sample carries 110,000 to 150,000 clones, about 90% recorded once. The source material was peripheral blood. The source is a woman of 80 years or more with acute or convalescent COVID-19.

For the CDR3, the DNA is TGCGCCAGCAGTGAAGGCCCCCGGACAGTCCTCTCTAACTATGGCTACACCTTC. The encoded protein is CASSEGPRTVLSNYGYTF. V gene TRBV10-1 combines with J gene TRBJ1-2; TRBD1 is a possible D gene (6 bases). This CDR3 spans 18 amino acids. Germline V CDR1 and CDR2: WNHNN, SYGVQD (reference sequence). V dropped 3 bases and J dropped 0 bases, with 20 bases sitting between them.

Only one count was recorded for this clone. This chain connects TRBV3-1 (or the pseudogene TRBV3-2) to TRBJ2-7; TRBD1 matches at 10 bases. Per germline, CDR1 LGHDT and CDR2 YNNKEL (reference sequence). The V and J ends lost 4 bases and 0 bases, in that order; junction bases with no gene match: 6. The CDR3 sequence is 16 residues long. Written as DNA, the CDR3 is TGTGCCAGCAGCCCGGACAGGGGGAAAAGCTCCTACGAGCAGTACTTC. It encodes CASSPDRGKSSYEQYF.

V and J are TRBV2 and TRBJ1-1, with D perhaps matching TRBD1 (6 bases). This CDR3 spans 13 amino acids. The germline V and J ends were trimmed by 6 bases and 1 base, with 9 bases remaining between them. Germline loops: CDR1 SNHLY, CDR2 FYNNEI. The CDR3 coding sequence is TGTGCCAGCAGAAAGGACAGGAACACTGAAGCTTTCTTT. This codes for CASRKDRNTEAFF.

V gene TRBV19 combines with J gene TRBJ1-6, with TRBD1 matching over 9 bases. Unmatched junction bases numbered 9, after V lost 4 bases and J lost 2 bases. CDR1 is LNHDA and CDR2 is SQIVND in the germline V gene (reference sequence). The CDR3 is 18 residues long. The CDR3 is CASSTDRDRDTYNSPLHF. The CDR3, as DNA: TGTGCCAGTAGTACCGACCGGGACAGGGATACCTATAATTCACCCCTCCACTTT.

This chain connects TRBV7-2 to TRBJ1-6, with D hard to call. This CDR3 is built from 14 residues. Per the germline V gene, CDR1 is SGHTA and CDR2 is FQGNSA. Trimming took off 2 bases at V and 8 bases at J, with 10 bases between the two ends. The CDR3 sequence: CASSLQNNYSPLHF. CDR3 DNA sequence: TGTGCCAGCAGCTTACAGAACAATTATTCACCCCTCCACTTT.

The chain is built from TRBV7-2 and TRBJ2-6; TRBD1 matches at 9 bases. Germline V gene data show CDR1 as SGHTA and CDR2 as FQGNSA. Germline trimming cut 2 bases from V and 1 base from J; bases unmatched to any gene: 9. This CDR3 is 19 amino acids long. CDR3 loop: CASSLKQGALNSGANVLTF. The CDR3 nucleotides are TGTGCCAGCAGCTTAAAACAGGGGGCGCTTAATTCTGGGGCCAACGTCCTGACTTTC.

V gene TRBV6-2 or TRBV6-3 combines with J gene TRBJ1-1; D possibly corresponds to TRBD1 (6 bases). Germline V gene sequence: CDR1 MNHEY, CDR2 SVGEGT. The CDR3 consists of 16 residues. Deletions cut 5 bases from V and 5 bases from J, with 21 bases between. The CDR3 loop is CASSRGGAPGETEAFF. The CDR3 DNA is TGTGCCAGCAGTAGGGGGGGGGCGCCAGGAGAAACTGAAGCTTTCTTT.

The chain uses TRBV7-9 and TRBJ1-1; 8 bases agree with TRBD1. The CDR3 covers 15 residues. The junction had 9 bases not matched to a gene; V was cut back by 5 bases and J by 4 bases. The germline V gene has CDR1 SEHNR and CDR2 FQNEAQ (reference sequence). CDR3: CASSPRGRGSTEAFF. As DNA, the CDR3 is TGTGCCAGCAGCCCCAGGGGGCGAGGGTCCACTGAAGCTTTCTTT. Complete variable domain (other parts from reference TRBV7-9 and TRBJ1-1): DTGVSQNPRHKITKRGQNVTFRCDPISEHNRLYWYRQTLGQGPEFLTYFQNEAQLEKSRLLSDRFSAERPKGSFSTLEIQRTEQGDSAMYLCASSPRGRGSTEAFFGQGTRLTVV.

This sequence joins TRBV7-6 and TRBJ2-5; possibly TRBD2 for D (6 bases). Germline V gives CDR1 SGHVS, CDR2 FNYEAQ. The V and J ends lost 5 bases and 5 bases respectively, with 18 bases between them. This CDR3 has 15 residues. The CDR3 bases are TGTGCCAGCAGCCCCCTGGGGGGAATCTCTGAGACCCAGTACTTC. It is translated as CASSPLGGISETQYF.

The chain employs TRBV29-1 and TRBJ1-1; 8 bases are shared with TRBD1. The CDR3 sequence is 15 residues long. The V gene end was trimmed by 5 bases and the J gene end by 3 bases; junction bases not matched to a gene: 11. CDR1 and CDR2 from the germline V gene are SQVTM and ANQGSEA. CDR3 in DNA: TGCAGCGTTCCGAAAGGGACAGGCGGGGACACTGAAGCTTTCTTT. This sequence encodes CSVPKGTGGDTEAFF.

V is TRBV2 and J is TRBJ2-7; 9 bases are a match to TRBD1. Germline values: CDR1 SNHLY, CDR2 FYNNEI. The CDR3 contains 12 residues. The V gene end was trimmed by 7 bases and the J gene end by 5 bases; junction bases not matched to a gene: 3. CDR3 residues: CASKDRGDEQYF. The CDR3 coding sequence is TGTGCCAGCAAGGACAGGGGCGACGAGCAGTACTTC.

This sequence joins TRBV5-8 and TRBJ1-4, with D possibly TRBD1 on 6 matching bases. This CDR3 has 15 residues. Germline values: CDR1 SGHTS, CDR2 YDEGEE. Trimming removed 4 bases at V and 7 bases at J, with 17 bases between. CDR3 bases: TGTGCCAGCAGCGCCGCCAGGGGTTCGAGTGAAAAACTGTTTTTT. This codes for CASSAARGSSEKLFF.

The V call is TRBV18, the J call TRBJ1-3; D perhaps matches TRBD1 (6 bases). This CDR3 contains 16 residues. V lost 3 bases to trimming and J lost 1 base, with 13 bases between them. Germline V gene sequence: CDR1 KGHSH, CDR2 LQKENI. For the CDR3, the DNA is TGTGCCAGCTCACCCCTACTTACAGGGTCTGGAAACACCATATATTTT. Amino acids: CASSPLLTGSGNTIYF.

The V and J genes are TRBV18 and TRBJ2-2, with TRBD2 as a possible D gene (6 bases). Germline V gene sequence: CDR1 KGHSH, CDR2 LQKENI. The CDR3 totals 17 residues. V was shortened by 1 base and J by 5 bases, with 17 bases between the two germline ends. As DNA, the CDR3 is TGTGCCAGCTCACCACGGGGGGTCAGGGTAGGTACCGGGGAGCTGTTTTTT. Protein: CASSPRGVRVGTGELFF.

The rearrangement links TRBV27 to TRBJ1-6; D not certain. The V end lost 2 bases, the J end lost 6 bases, and 8 bases lay between the germline ends. CDR1 is MNHEY, CDR2 SMNVEV, per germline (reference sequence). The CDR3 is made up of 14 amino acids. The CDR3 loop is CASSLERLNSPLHF. Written as DNA, the CDR3 is TGTGCCAGCAGTTTAGAGCGGCTTAATTCACCCCTCCACTTT.

The chain joins TRBV3-1 (or the pseudogene TRBV3-2) to TRBJ1-1, with 8 bases lining up with TRBD1. Germline-derived CDR1 and CDR2 are LGHDT and YNNKEL (reference sequence). This CDR3 is 15 amino acids long. Germline trimming cut 1 base from V and 0 bases from J; bases unmatched to any gene: 1. Written as DNA, the CDR3 is TGTGCCAGCAGCCAAGGGACAGGGCTGAACACTGAAGCTTTCTTT. Its protein is CASSQGTGLNTEAFF.

The chain joins TRBV18 to TRBJ1-5, with a weak D call TRBD1 (6 bases). The CDR3 has 16 amino acids. V lost 2 bases, J lost 2 bases, and 13 bases lay in between. In germline, CDR1 is KGHSH, CDR2 LQKENI. The DNA of the CDR3 is TGTGCCAGCTCACCAACAGGGACCTTCGGCAATCAGCCCCAGCATTTT. This sequence encodes CASSPTGTFGNQPQHF.

The rearrangement joins TRBV6-5 to TRBJ2-5; D is perhaps TRBD2 (6 bases). V was shortened by 9 bases and J by 3 bases, with 11 bases between the two germline ends. CDR3 length: 12 residues. Germline CDR1 reads MNHEY; CDR2 reads SVGAGI. Here the CDR3 reads CASVGGKETQYF. CDR3 DNA: TGTGCCAGTGTGGGGGGAAAAGAGACCCAGTACTTC.

The rearrangement joins TRBV4-2 to TRBJ2-7, with 9 nucleotides matching TRBD1. The CDR3 is 13 residues long. The ends lost 6 bases at V and 3 bases at J; junction bases unmatched: 3. Germline CDR1 is LGHNA and CDR2 is YNFKEQ. Here the CDR3 reads CASRGQGGYEQYF. The CDR3, as DNA: TGTGCCAGCAGGGGACAGGGTGGCTACGAGCAGTACTTC.

The chain links TRBV2 to TRBJ1-1; 11 nucleotides align to TRBD1. CDR1 and CDR2 (germline): SNHLY, FYNNEI. V trimming: 6 bases; J trimming: 7 bases; junction bases outside the gene matches: 4. CDR3 length: 13 amino acids. The CDR3 protein is CASSGQGAGEAFF. The CDR3 nucleotides read TGTGCCAGCAGCGGACAGGGGGCCGGTGAAGCTTTCTTT. The complete variable domain, with remaining parts taken from reference TRBV2 and TRBJ1-1, reads EPEVTQTPSHQVTQMGQEVILRCVPISNHLYFYWYRQILGQKVEFLVSFYNNEISEKSEIFDDQFSVERPDGSNFTLKIRSTKLEDSAMYFCASSGQGAGEAFFGQGTRLTVV.

This clone was observed once. The rearrangement uses TRBV10-3 and TRBJ1-2, with D maybe TRBD1 (5 bases). V was trimmed by 6 bases and J by 0 bases, leaving 11 bases between them. The CDR3 extends over 14 amino acids. Germline V gene sequence: CDR1 ENHRY, CDR2 SYGVKD. CDR3 amino acids: CAIRQDRANYGYTF. The CDR3 coding sequence is TGTGCCATCAGGCAAGACAGAGCTAACTATGGCTACACCTTC.

This chain joins TRBV6-5 and TRBJ1-5, with TRBD1 identical over 11 bases. The V segment lost 11 bases and the J segment 4 bases; nucleotides outside the gene matches: 4. CDR3 length: 13 residues. CDR1 and CDR2 from the germline V gene are MNHEY and SVGAGI. The CDR3 is CAGGTGGNQPQHF. The CDR3, as DNA: TGTGCCGGGGGGACAGGGGGGAATCAGCCCCAGCATTTT.

V gene TRBV18 combines with J gene TRBJ1-2; 8 bases are a match to TRBD1. Trimming removed 1 base from V and 0 bases from J; junction bases left unmatched: 7. Germline CDR1 KGHSH, CDR2 LQKENI. The CDR3 runs to 17 residues. The CDR3 spells CASSPLMLDRANYGYTF. CDR3 sequence (DNA): TGTGCCAGCTCACCACTAATGCTGGACAGGGCTAACTATGGCTACACCTTC.

This rearrangement joins TRBV4-1 to TRBJ2-4; TRBD1 is a possible D gene (6 bases). The CDR3 sequence is 17 residues long. Germline CDR1 MGHRA, CDR2 YSYEKL. The V gene lost 2 bases and the J gene lost 0 bases, with 14 bases spanning the gap. The CDR3 loop is CASSQSPDRLAKNIQYF. For the CDR3, the DNA is TGCGCCAGCAGCCAATCTCCGGACAGATTAGCCAAAAACATTCAGTACTTC.